This TCR beta chain was identified in a study of regulatory and conventional T cells in RAG deficiency. Findings and limits, study-wide: Shorter CDR3s in all patient subsets; >85% Treg-Tconv overlap in Omenn. Compared with controls, unique Treg TCR beta sequences dropped about 110-fold in Omenn syndrome and CID/AS. Shannon entropy was markedly lower and Simpson indices higher in RAG-deficient patients than control T-cell subsets.

Worth noting for this clone: Its antigen is currently unknown.

The trim removed 6 bases at V and 2 bases at J, leaving 6 bases unmatched. Germline V gene lookup returns CDR1 MNHEY and CDR2 SVGAGI. The CDR3 totals 14 residues. The sorted regulatory T cells were CD4+, CD25-high and CD127-low, with genomic DNA sequenced. Libraries were prepared by immunoSEQ multiplex PCR; TCRdb keeps only in-frame clonotypes and omits some of them. The sample lists 10,000 to 15,000 clones, roughly 95% seen once, with roughly 1.5% in the top ten. These data also formed part of another study, on regulatory T cells. As that report states: Primers: 52 TRBV forward and 13 TRBJ reverse. In patients, unique TRB V-J pairs were restricted and V/J usage skewed, especially in Tregs.

Specimen: CD127- CD25+ CD4+ Tregs sorted from blood. The TCR comes from a human donor in good health. V and J are TRBV6-5 and TRBJ2-7; 8 bases fit TRBD2. Written as DNA, the CDR3 is TGTGCCAGCAGCTCCGCGGGGGGCACCTACGAGCAGTACTTC. This sequence encodes CASSSAGGTYEQYF.